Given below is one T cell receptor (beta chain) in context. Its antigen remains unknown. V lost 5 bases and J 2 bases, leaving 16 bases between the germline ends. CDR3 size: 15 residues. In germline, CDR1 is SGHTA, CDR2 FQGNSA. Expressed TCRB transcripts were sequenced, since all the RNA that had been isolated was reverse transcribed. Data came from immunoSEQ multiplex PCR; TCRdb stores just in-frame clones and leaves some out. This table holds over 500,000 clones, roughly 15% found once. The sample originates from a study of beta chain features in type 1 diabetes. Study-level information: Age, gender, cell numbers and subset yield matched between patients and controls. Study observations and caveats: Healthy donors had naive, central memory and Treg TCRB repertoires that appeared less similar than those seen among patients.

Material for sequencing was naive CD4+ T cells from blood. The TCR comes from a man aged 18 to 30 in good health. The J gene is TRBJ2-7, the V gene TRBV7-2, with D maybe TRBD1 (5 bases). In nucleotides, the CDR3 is TGTGCCAGCAGCCTAAGGGCAGGGTCCCCCTACGAGCAGTACTTC. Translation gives CASSLRAGSPYEQYF.